Shown below are 5 T cell receptor beta chains from a single sample sequenced in a study of blood T cell repertoires in COVID-19. Only in-frame clones appear in the TCRdb table, and some are missing; sequencing was by immunoSEQ multiplex PCR. The sample lists some 200,000 clones; 80% to 90% were seen once. The source material was peripheral blood. All receptors derive from an elderly woman with acute or convalescent COVID-19.

The chain uses TRBV28 and TRBJ2-4, with 10 bases aligning to TRBD1. The CDR3 loop spans 18 amino acids. With V trimmed by 4 bases and J by 0 bases, 9 bases remained unmatched. The V gene's germline CDR1 is MDHEN and CDR2 SYDVKM. The CDR3 nucleotides are TGTGCCAGCAGTTCCGGGACAGGGGTTGCAAAAGCCAAAAACATTCAGTACTTC. Its protein is CASSSGTGVAKAKNIQYF.

V is TRBV10-2 and J is TRBJ2-7, with TRBD2 matching over 11 bases. The V gene end was trimmed by 3 bases and the J gene end by 3 bases; junction bases not matched to a gene: 7. Germline V CDR1 and CDR2: WSHSY, SAAADI. The CDR3 is 16 amino acids. DNA of the CDR3: TGCGCCAGCAGTGAATCTAGCGGGAGGACCGGCTACGAGCAGTACTTC. This sequence encodes CASSESSGRTGYEQYF.

V is TRBV18 and J is TRBJ2-7; weak D call: TRBD1 (5 bases). Germline V gene data show CDR1 as KGHSH and CDR2 as LQKENI. The germline V and J ends were trimmed by 3 bases and 4 bases, with 16 bases remaining between them. The CDR3 extends over 15 amino acids. CDR3 sequence: CASSPLQVSGYEQYF. In DNA, the CDR3 is TGTGCCAGCTCACCCCTACAGGTATCAGGGTACGAGCAGTACTTC.

A note on this clone: Distinct nucleotide sequences in the sample also encode this CDR3. The rearrangement uses TRBV6-5 and TRBJ1-2; 8 positions match TRBD1. Germline-derived CDR1 and CDR2 are MNHEY and SVGAGI. There are 13 residues in the CDR3. V was pared by 5 bases and J by 5 bases, with 4 bases of the junction left unmatched. CDR3 nucleotide sequence: TGTGCCAGCAGTCAGGACAGGGTGTATGGCTACACCTTC. This codes for CASSQDRVYGYTF.

The chain combines TRBV6-5 with TRBJ2-7, with D perhaps TRBD1 (6 bases). CDR3 length: 15 residues. Between the trimmed V and J ends, which lost 4 bases and 2 bases, there was a span of 15 bases. Germline CDR1 MNHEY, CDR2 SVGAGI. The CDR3 here is CASSSPRGPTYEQYF. In DNA, the CDR3 is TGTGCCAGCAGTTCCCCCAGGGGCCCCACCTACGAGCAGTACTTC.